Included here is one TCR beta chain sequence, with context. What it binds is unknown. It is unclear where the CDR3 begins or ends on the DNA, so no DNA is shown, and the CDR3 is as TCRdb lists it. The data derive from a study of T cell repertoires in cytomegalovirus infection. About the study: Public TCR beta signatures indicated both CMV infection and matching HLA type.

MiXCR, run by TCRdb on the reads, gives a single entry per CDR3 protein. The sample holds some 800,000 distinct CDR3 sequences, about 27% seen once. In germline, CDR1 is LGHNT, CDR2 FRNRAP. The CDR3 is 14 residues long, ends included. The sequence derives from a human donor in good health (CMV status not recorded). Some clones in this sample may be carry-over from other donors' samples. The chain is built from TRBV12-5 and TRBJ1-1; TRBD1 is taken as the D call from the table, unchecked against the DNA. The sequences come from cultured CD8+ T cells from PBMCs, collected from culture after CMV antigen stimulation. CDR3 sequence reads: CASGFGTGNTETFF.